What follows are 7 T cell receptor beta chains derived from one specimen sequenced in a study of technical replicates of blood from several donors. Using immunoSEQ multiplex PCR, the repertoire was profiled, and TCRdb retains in-frame clones only, with some absent. The sample consists of about 53,000 clones, about 86% of them appearing once. The sample consisted of PBMCs. Receptors originate from a human donor in good health. Some clones in this sample may be carry-over from other donors' samples.

This sequence joins TRBV7-3 and TRBJ2-3; D is unclear. Trimming stripped 1 base from V and 0 bases from J, with 8 bases between. The CDR3 has 15 residues. CDR1 and CDR2 from the germline V gene are SGHTA and FQGTGA. In DNA, the CDR3 is TGTGCCAGCAGCTTAAGTGAACAGAGCACAGATACGCAGTATTTT. Its protein is CASSLSEQSTDTQYF. Filled out from reference TRBV7-3 and TRBJ2-3, the complete variable domain reads GAGVSQTPSNKVTEKGKYVELRCDPISGHTALYWYRQSLGQGPEFLIYFQGTGAADDSGLPNDRFFAVRPEGSVSTLKIQRTERGDSAVYLCASSLSEQSTDTQYFGPGTRLTVL.

The count of this clone is one. The CDR3 is CASSRDRGPQYEQYF. As DNA, the CDR3 is TGTGCCAGCAGCAGGGACAGGGGGCCTCAATACGAGCAGTACTTC. This chain uses TRBV5-4 with TRBJ2-7; 12 bases match TRBD1. Germline lookup yields CDR1 SGHNT and CDR2 YYREEE (reference sequence). J was trimmed by 4 bases and V by 4 bases; bases with no gene match: 6. The CDR3 is made up of 15 amino acids.

The chain uses TRBV11-2 and TRBJ2-3, with D unclear. V was trimmed by 5 bases and J by 4 bases, leaving 7 bases between them. CDR3 length equals 12 residues. Germline V gene sequence: CDR1 SGHAT, CDR2 FQNNGV. The CDR3 DNA reads TGTGCCAGCAGCACGGAGCCAGATACGCAGTATTTT. This gives the protein CASSTEPDTQYF.

The V call is TRBV7-9, the J call TRBJ1-2; a weak D match, TRBD1 (6 bases). The ends were cut back, 2 bases at V and 8 bases at J, with 18 bases in the middle. Per germline, CDR1 SEHNR and CDR2 FQNEAQ (reference sequence). There are 15 residues in the CDR3. CDR3: CASSLTQGSTQGYTF. In nucleotides, the CDR3 is TGTGCCAGCAGCTTAACTCAGGGGAGTACTCAGGGCTACACCTTC.

The chain recombines TRBV2 with TRBJ2-7; 15 nucleotides align to TRBD2. Germline V gene lookup returns CDR1 SNHLY and CDR2 FYNNEI. CDR3 size: 16 residues. The V segment lost 8 bases and the J segment 2 bases; nucleotides outside the gene matches: 7. CDR3 protein: CASSWTSGRDAYEQYF. In DNA form, the CDR3 reads TGTGCCAGCTCCTGGACTAGCGGGAGGGATGCCTACGAGCAGTACTTC.

The chain has TRBV7-2 and TRBJ1-5; 9 bases align to TRBD1. Germline V CDR1 and CDR2: SGHTA, FQGNSA. Losses at the gene ends were 4 bases for V and 6 bases for J; bases not matched to a gene: 4. This CDR3 region has 14 residues. CDR3: CASSSTGGRQPQHF. Written as DNA, the CDR3 is TGTGCCAGCAGCTCCACAGGGGGCCGTCAGCCCCAGCATTTT. Filled out from reference TRBV7-2 and TRBJ1-5, the complete variable domain reads GAGVSQSPSNKVTEKGKDVELRCDPISGHTALYWYRQSLGQGLEFLIYFQGNSAPDKSGLPSDRFSAERTGGSVSTLTIQRTQQEDSAVYLCASSSTGGRQPQHFGDGTRLSIL.

The V and J genes are TRBV7-3 and TRBJ2-2; tentatively, D is TRBD1 (5 bases). This CDR3 is 14 amino acids long. V was pared by 4 bases and J by 2 bases, with 8 bases between. CDR1 SGHTA and CDR2 FQGTGA come from the germline V gene. This CDR3 is CASSSDRNTGELFF. The CDR3, as DNA: TGTGCCAGCAGCTCCGACAGAAACACCGGGGAGCTGTTTTTT.